This TCR beta chain appears in the sequencing data of a study of lymphopenia after photon versus proton radiotherapy. Remarks on this clone: Its antigen is as yet unknown.

Whole-study findings and limits: Better survival with proton therapy was suggested as possible, not demonstrated. Proton therapy kept repertoires fairly stable, unlike photons, which gained effector/memory cells. Post-nadir TCR diversity decline inversely tracked overall survival among those who died. Post-nadir diversity loss with photons came from oligoclonal expansion, particularly CD8+ Temra cells.

V gave up 6 bases and J gave up 2 bases; unmatched junction bases: 6. This CDR3 spans 16 amino acids. Germline loops: CDR1 SNHLY, CDR2 FYNNEI. Profiling relied on immunoSEQ multiplex PCR, and the TCRdb table lists in-frame clones only, not all of them. The repertoire holds about 20,000 clones, with 88% as singletons. This sequence originates from a man aged 70 or older with pancreatic cancer. This rearrangement joins TRBV2 to TRBJ1-4; 10 bases map to TRBD1. The source was peripheral blood, collected from a patient treated with proton-based radiotherapy. CDR3 sequence reads: CASSRTGGSTNEKLFF. The CDR3 region has the DNA TGTGCCAGCAGCCGGACAGGGGGGTCTACTAATGAAAAACTGTTTTTT.